The source of this T cell receptor beta chain is a study of blood T cell repertoires in COVID-19. Study context: Acute and convalescent COVID-19 samples came from the United States, Italy and Spain. Sources were T cells, B-cell-depleted T cells, or PBMCs; the material itself was cDNA or gDNA.

Authors' processing steps: Amplified reference gene primers provided the basis for estimating nucleated cell counts. Sequencing used immunoSEQ multiplex PCR; TCRdb keeps in-frame clones, though not all of them. V, J and clone size reflect that table, while D and trimming were determined from the DNA. The repertoire includes more than 95,000 clones, approximately 89% of them detected once, and under 20% sits in the top ten. V lost 4 bases and J lost 4; bases outside the gene matches: 3. CDR3 size: 12 residues. Germline lookup yields CDR1 SQVTM and CDR2 ANQGSEA. Sequenced: peripheral blood. This sequence was found in a woman older than 75 in a cohort sampled during active COVID-19. The rearrangement joins TRBV29-1 to TRBJ2-5; TRBD1 matches 7 bases. In DNA, the CDR3 is TGCAGCGTTGGCGACAGGGCAGAGACCCAGTACTTC. It translates to CSVGDRAETQYF.